The 12 T cell receptor beta chains given below trace back to one sample, sequenced in a study of Ad26.COV2.S vaccination and SARS-CoV-2 variants. Noted treatment: some 19 received Ad26.COV2.S at low or high dose, single or two shots; 5 received placebo; per-sample allocation not given. Sampling took place 63 days after the first vaccine or placebo injection. Sequencing used immunoSEQ multiplex PCR; TCRdb keeps in-frame clones, though not all of them. The table includes around 450,000 clones, about 91% detected once. The specimen comprised peripheral blood, sampled in a trial of Ad26.COV2.S vaccine versus placebo. Receptors originate from a person aged 18 to 65 who received the Ad26.COV2.S COVID-19 vaccine or a placebo.

The rearrangement joins TRBV2 to TRBJ2-5, with 8 bases lining up with TRBD1. From germline, CDR1 is SNHLY and CDR2 FYNNEI. The CDR3 loop spans 13 amino acids. The junction had 7 bases not matched to a gene; V was cut back by 9 bases and J by 4 bases. CDR3 DNA: TGTGCCAGGAGACAGGGGAGAGTAGAGACCCAGTACTTC. Encoded protein: CARRQGRVETQYF. Variable domain in full (rest from reference TRBV2 and TRBJ2-5): EPEVTQTPSHQVTQMGQEVILRCVPISNHLYFYWYRQILGQKVEFLVSFYNNEISEKSEIFDDQFSVERPDGSNFTLKIRSTKLEDSAMYFCARRQGRVETQYFGPGTRLLVL.

The chain has TRBV6-5 and TRBJ2-3; maybe TRBD2 (7 bases). Trimming took off 11 bases at V and 6 bases at J, with 9 bases between the two ends. This CDR3 is built from 10 residues. Germline V gives CDR1 MNHEY, CDR2 SVGAGI. The CDR3 sequence: CAAGADTQYF. For the CDR3, the DNA is TGTGCCGCGGGGGCCGATACGCAGTATTTT.

The V and J genes are TRBV19 and TRBJ1-5; 7 nucleotides align to TRBD1. Germline V gives CDR1 LNHDA, CDR2 SQIVND (reference sequence). The CDR3 has 14 amino acids. V lost 8 bases to trimming and J lost 0 bases; unmatched junction nucleotides: 4. The CDR3 DNA reads TGTGCCAGTCGACAGGGTGTTAGCAATCAGCCCCAGCATTTT. It is translated as CASRQGVSNQPQHF.

The chain employs TRBV6-2 or TRBV6-3 and TRBJ2-3; maybe TRBD2 (6 bases). CDR1 and CDR2 from the germline V gene are MNHEY and SVGEGT. The CDR3 has 15 amino acids. V was clipped by 2 bases and J by 4 bases, with 13 bases between them. CDR3 loop: CASSYGRAGSDTQYF. The CDR3 coding sequence is TGTGCCAGCAGTTACGGTAGAGCGGGTTCAGATACGCAGTATTTT.

Details on this clone: The same CDR3 is also encoded by other DNA sequences in this sample. This chain joins TRBV18 and TRBJ1-1; D remains ambiguous. The CDR3 is made up of 13 amino acids. Germline V gene data show CDR1 as KGHSH and CDR2 as LQKENI. V dropped 2 bases and J dropped 0 bases, with 4 bases sitting between them. Here the CDR3 DNA reads TGTGCCAGCTCACCAGACATGAACACTGAAGCTTTCTTT. Protein sequence: CASSPDMNTEAFF. The full variable domain, with the rest looked up from reference TRBV18 and TRBJ1-1, is NAGVMQNPRHLVRRRGQEARLRCSPMKGHSHVYWYRQLPEEGLKFMVYLQKENIIDESGMPKERFSAEFPKEGPSILRIQQVVRGDSAAYFCASSPDMNTEAFFGQGTRLTVV.

This chain joins TRBV4-3 and TRBJ2-2; 10 positions match TRBD1. This CDR3 region has 15 residues. Looked up from germline, CDR1 is LGHNA and CDR2 is YSLEER. V was pared by 1 base and J by 6 bases, with 2 bases of the junction left unmatched. The CDR3 DNA follows: TGCGCCAGCAGCCAAGTAGGGACAGGGGCCGGGGAGCTGTTTTTT. This encodes CASSQVGTGAGELFF.

This chain uses TRBV24-1 with TRBJ2-5; D is tentatively TRBD1 or TRBD2 (5 bases each). V lost 5 bases to trimming and J lost 2 bases, with 17 bases between them. The CDR3 totals 16 residues. Germline V gene sequence: CDR1 KGHDR, CDR2 SFDVKD. This chain's CDR3 is CATSGLGVRGQETQYF. The CDR3 nucleotides read TGTGCCACCAGTGGTTTAGGGGTGAGGGGACAAGAGACCCAGTACTTC.

The chain joins TRBV24-1 to TRBJ2-3; no clear D gene. The CDR3 is 12 amino acids. The germline CDR1 and CDR2 sequences are KGHDR and SFDVKD. The germline V and J ends were trimmed by 7 bases and 0 bases, with 4 bases remaining between them. The CDR3 bases are TGTGCCACCAGCCCTAGCACAGATACGCAGTATTTT. Translation gives CATSPSTDTQYF.

The chain combines TRBV24-1 with TRBJ2-1; a weak D match, TRBD2 (6 bases). This CDR3 is 13 amino acids long. Germline loops: CDR1 KGHDR, CDR2 SFDVKD. V lost 7 bases and J lost 4, with 10 bases in between. The DNA of the CDR3 is TGTGCCACCAGGGAGGGCAGTTACAATGAGCAGTTCTTC. Residues: CATREGSYNEQFF.

This chain links TRBV24-1 with TRBJ2-3; tentatively, D is TRBD2 (6 bases). Germline assignment: CDR1 KGHDR and CDR2 SFDVKD. This CDR3 has 15 residues. V was shortened by 9 bases and J by 2 bases, with 17 bases between the two germline ends. CDR3 sequence: CATRRGDFDTDTQYF. The CDR3 nucleotides are TGTGCCACCCGAAGAGGGGACTTCGACACAGATACGCAGTATTTT.

V and J are TRBV28 and TRBJ2-7; possibly TRBD2 for D (5 bases). CDR3 length: 16 residues. Germline CDR1 is MDHEN and CDR2 is SYDVKM. Trimming removed 9 bases at V and 2 bases at J, with 23 bases between. The CDR3 reads CASSVMPGDPTYEQYV. In DNA form, the CDR3 reads TGTGCCAGTAGCGTTATGCCCGGCGACCCCACCTACGAGCAGTACGTC.

The chain employs TRBV5-4 and TRBJ2-2; TRBD2 is a possible D gene (7 bases). The germline V gene has CDR1 SGHNT and CDR2 YYREEE (reference sequence). V shed 7 bases and J shed 7 bases, with 20 bases lying between them. The CDR3 covers 15 residues. CDR3 bases: TGTGCCAGCCGCCCCGCCCGGGGGGCGGACGGGGAGCTGTTTTTT. It yields the protein CASRPARGADGELFF. Complete variable domain (other parts from reference TRBV5-4 and TRBJ2-2): ETGVTQSPTHLIKTRGQQVTLRCSSQSGHNTVSWYQQALGQGPQFIFQYYREEENGRGNFPPRFSGLQFPNYSSELNVNALELDDSALYLCASRPARGADGELFFGEGSRLTVL.